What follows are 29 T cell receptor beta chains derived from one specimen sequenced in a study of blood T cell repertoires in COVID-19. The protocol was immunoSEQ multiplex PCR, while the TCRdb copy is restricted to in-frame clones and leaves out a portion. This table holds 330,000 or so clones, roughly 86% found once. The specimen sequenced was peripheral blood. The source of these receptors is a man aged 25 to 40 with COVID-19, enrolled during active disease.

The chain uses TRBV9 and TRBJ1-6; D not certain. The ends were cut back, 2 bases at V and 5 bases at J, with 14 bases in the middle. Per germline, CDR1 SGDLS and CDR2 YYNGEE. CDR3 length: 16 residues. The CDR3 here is CASSVGDPVNNSPLHF. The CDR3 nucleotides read TGTGCCAGCAGCGTCGGAGATCCCGTAAATAATTCACCCCTCCACTTT.

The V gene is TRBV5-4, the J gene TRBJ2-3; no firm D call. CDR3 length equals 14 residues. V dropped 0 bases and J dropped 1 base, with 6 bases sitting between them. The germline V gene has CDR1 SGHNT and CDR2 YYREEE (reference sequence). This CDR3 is CASSLDLGTDTQYF. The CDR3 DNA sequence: TGTGCCAGCAGCTTGGACTTAGGCACAGATACGCAGTATTTT. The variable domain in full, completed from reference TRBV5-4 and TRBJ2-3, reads ETGVTQSPTHLIKTRGQQVTLRCSSQSGHNTVSWYQQALGQGPQFIFQYYREEENGRGNFPPRFSGLQFPNYSSELNVNALELDDSALYLCASSLDLGTDTQYFGPGTRLTVL.

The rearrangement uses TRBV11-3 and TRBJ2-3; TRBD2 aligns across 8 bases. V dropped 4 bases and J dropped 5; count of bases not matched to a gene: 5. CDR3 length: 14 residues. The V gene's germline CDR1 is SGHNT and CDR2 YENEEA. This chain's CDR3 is CASSSGGVGDTQYF. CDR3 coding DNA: TGTGCCAGCAGCTCCGGGGGGGTCGGAGATACGCAGTATTTT.

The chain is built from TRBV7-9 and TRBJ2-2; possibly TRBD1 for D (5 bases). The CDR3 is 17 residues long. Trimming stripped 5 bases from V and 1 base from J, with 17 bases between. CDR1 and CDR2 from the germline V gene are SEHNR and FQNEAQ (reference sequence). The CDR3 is CASSERHDSQNTGELFF. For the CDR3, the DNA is TGTGCCAGCAGCGAGCGCCACGACAGTCAGAACACCGGGGAGCTGTTTTTT.

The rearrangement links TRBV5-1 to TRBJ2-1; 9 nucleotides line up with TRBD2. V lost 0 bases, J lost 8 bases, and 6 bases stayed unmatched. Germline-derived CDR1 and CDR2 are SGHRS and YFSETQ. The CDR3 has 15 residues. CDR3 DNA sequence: TGCGCCAGCAGCTTGGGTTTAGCGGGAGCCGATGAGCAGTTCTTC. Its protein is CASSLGLAGADEQFF.

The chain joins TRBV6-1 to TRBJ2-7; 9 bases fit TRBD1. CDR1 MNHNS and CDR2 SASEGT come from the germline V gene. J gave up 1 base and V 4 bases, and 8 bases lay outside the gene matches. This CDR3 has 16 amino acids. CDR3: CASSAHPGQGSYEQYF. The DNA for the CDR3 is TGTGCCAGCAGTGCGCACCCGGGACAGGGATCCTACGAGCAGTACTTC.

CDR3 nucleotides: TGTGCCAGCAGCTTGGTGGCAGGGGGCCTTTTTTCTTCCAAAAACATTCAGTACTTC. It yields the protein CASSLVAGGLFSSKNIQYF. This chain uses TRBV5-6 with TRBJ2-4; 8 nucleotides line up with TRBD1. Germline values: CDR1 SGHDT, CDR2 YYEEEE. Trimming cost V 0 bases and J 2 bases; bases outside gene matches: 13. This CDR3 has 19 residues.

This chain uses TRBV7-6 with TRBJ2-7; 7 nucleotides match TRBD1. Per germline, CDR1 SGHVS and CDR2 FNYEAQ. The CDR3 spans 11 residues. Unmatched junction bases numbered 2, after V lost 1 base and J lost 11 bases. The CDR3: CASSLEGQKYF. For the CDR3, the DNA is TGTGCCAGCAGCTTAGAGGGACAGAAGTACTTC.

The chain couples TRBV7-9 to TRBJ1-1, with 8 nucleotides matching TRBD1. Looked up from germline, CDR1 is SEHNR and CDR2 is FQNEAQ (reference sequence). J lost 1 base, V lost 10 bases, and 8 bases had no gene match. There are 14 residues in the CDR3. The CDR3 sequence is CATQLGQANTEAFF. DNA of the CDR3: TGTGCCACCCAGCTGGGACAGGCGAACACTGAAGCTTTCTTT.

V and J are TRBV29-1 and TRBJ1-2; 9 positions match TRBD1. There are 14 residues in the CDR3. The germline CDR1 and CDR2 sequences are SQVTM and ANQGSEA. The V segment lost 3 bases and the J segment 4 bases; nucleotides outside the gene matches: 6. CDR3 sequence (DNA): TGCAGCGTTGATGGGACAGGGAGCCGCTATGGCTACACCTTC. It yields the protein CSVDGTGSRYGYTF.

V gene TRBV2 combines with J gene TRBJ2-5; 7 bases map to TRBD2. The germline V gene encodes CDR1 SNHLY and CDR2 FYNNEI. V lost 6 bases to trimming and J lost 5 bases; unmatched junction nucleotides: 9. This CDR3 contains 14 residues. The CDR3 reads CASRRSTSFETQYF. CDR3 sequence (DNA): TGTGCCAGCAGGAGGTCGACTAGCTTCGAGACCCAGTACTTC. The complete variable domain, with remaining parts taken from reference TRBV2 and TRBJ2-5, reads EPEVTQTPSHQVTQMGQEVILRCVPISNHLYFYWYRQILGQKVEFLVSFYNNEISEKSEIFDDQFSVERPDGSNFTLKIRSTKLEDSAMYFCASRRSTSFETQYFGPGTRLLVL.

DNA for the CDR3: TGCAGCGCAGGGACAGTTGAAGCTTTCTTT. This translates into CSAGTVEAFF. The gene calls are TRBV29-1 and TRBJ1-1; TRBD1 matches at 7 bases. The CDR3 runs to 10 residues. The germline V gene has CDR1 SQVTM and CDR2 ANQGSEA. Trimming removed 7 bases from V and 7 bases from J; junction bases left unmatched: 3.

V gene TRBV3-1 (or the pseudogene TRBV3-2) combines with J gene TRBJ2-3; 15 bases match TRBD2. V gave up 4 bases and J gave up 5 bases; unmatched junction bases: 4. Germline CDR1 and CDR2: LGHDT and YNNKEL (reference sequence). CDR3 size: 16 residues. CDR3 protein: CASSPGTSGGIDTQYF. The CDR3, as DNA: TGTGCCAGCAGCCCAGGGACTAGCGGGGGGATAGATACGCAGTATTTT.

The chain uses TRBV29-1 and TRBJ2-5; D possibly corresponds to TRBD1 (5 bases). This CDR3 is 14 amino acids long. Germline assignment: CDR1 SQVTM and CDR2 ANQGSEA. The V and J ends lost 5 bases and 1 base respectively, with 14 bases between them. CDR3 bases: TGCAGCGTTAGGGGTAGGCGGACCCAAGAGACCCAGTACTTC. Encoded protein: CSVRGRRTQETQYF.

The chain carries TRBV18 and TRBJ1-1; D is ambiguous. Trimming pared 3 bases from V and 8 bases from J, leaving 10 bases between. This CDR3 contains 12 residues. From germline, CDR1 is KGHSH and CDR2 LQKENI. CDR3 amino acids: CASSPTSFEAFF. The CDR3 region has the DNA TGTGCCAGCTCACCGACTTCCTTCGAAGCTTTCTTT.

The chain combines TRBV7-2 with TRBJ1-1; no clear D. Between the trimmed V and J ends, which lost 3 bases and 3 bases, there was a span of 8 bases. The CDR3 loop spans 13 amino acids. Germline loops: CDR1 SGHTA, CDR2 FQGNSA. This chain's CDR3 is CASSFPLYTEAFF. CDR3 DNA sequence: TGTGCCAGCAGCTTTCCATTGTACACTGAAGCTTTCTTT. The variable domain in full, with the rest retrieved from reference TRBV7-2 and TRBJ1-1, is GAGVSQSPSNKVTEKGKDVELRCDPISGHTALYWYRQSLGQGLEFLIYFQGNSAPDKSGLPSDRFSAERTGGSVSTLTIQRTQQEDSAVYLCASSFPLYTEAFFGQGTRLTVV.

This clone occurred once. The CDR3 DNA reads as TGTGCCAGCAGTTCTTGGGCACCCGGGGAGAGTCTCTTTGGGGCCAACGTCCTGACTTTC. This sequence encodes CASSSWAPGESLFGANVLTF. The chain employs TRBV28 and TRBJ2-6, with D possibly matching TRBD2 (5 bases). The V end lost 4 bases, the J end lost 3 bases, and 25 bases lay between the germline ends. Germline CDR1 is MDHEN and CDR2 is SYDVKM. The CDR3 is made up of 20 amino acids.

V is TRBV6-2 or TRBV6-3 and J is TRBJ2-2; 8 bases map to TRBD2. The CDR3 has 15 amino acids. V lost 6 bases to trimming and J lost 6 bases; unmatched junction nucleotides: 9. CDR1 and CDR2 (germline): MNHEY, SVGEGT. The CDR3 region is CASSPGGDGAGELFF. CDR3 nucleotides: TGTGCCAGCAGCCCCGGGGGGGACGGGGCCGGGGAGCTGTTTTTT.

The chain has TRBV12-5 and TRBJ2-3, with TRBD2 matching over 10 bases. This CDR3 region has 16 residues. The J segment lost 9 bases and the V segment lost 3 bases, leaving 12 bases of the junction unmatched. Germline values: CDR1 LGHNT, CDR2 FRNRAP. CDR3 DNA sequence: TGTGCTAGTGGTTTTCTTACAGCGGGGGGGAAAAAGACGCAGTATTTT. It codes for CASGFLTAGGKKTQYF.

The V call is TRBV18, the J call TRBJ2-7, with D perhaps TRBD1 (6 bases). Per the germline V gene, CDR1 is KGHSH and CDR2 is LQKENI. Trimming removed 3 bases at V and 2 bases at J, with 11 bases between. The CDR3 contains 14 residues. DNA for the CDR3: TGTGCCAGCTCACCGAACAGGGCCACCTACGAGCAGTACTTC. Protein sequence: CASSPNRATYEQYF.

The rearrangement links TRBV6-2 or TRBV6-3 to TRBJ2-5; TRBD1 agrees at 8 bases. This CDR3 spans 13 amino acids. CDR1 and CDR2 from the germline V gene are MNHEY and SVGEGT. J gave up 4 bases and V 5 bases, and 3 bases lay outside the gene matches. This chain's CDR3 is CASSPGGLETQYF. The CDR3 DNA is TGTGCCAGCAGTCCAGGGGGCCTAGAGACCCAGTACTTC.

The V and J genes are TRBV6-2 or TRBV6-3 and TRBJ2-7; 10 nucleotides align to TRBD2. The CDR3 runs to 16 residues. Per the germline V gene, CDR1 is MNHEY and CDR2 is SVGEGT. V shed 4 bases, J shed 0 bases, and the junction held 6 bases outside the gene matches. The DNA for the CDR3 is TGTGCCAGCAGTTGGGGGCCTAGCGGGAGCTCCTACGAGCAGTACTTC. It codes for CASSWGPSGSSYEQYF.

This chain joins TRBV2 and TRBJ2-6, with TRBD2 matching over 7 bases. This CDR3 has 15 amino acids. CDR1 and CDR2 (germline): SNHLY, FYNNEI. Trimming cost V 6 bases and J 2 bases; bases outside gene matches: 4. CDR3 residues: CASRYGGTGANVLTF. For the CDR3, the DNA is TGTGCCAGCAGATACGGGGGGACTGGGGCCAACGTCCTGACTTTC.

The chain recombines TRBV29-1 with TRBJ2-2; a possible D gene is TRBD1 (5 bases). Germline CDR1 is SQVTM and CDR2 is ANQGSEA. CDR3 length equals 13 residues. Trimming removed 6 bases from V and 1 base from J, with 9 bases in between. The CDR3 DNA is TGCAGCGTCGATGACAGGAACACCGGGGAGCTGTTTTTT. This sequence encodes CSVDDRNTGELFF.

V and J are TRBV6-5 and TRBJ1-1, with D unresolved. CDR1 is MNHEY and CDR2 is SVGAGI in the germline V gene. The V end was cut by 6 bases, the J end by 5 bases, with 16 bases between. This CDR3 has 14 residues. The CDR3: CASRRAGLRTEAFF. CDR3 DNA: TGTGCCAGCAGAAGGGCAGGACTACGTACTGAAGCTTTCTTT.

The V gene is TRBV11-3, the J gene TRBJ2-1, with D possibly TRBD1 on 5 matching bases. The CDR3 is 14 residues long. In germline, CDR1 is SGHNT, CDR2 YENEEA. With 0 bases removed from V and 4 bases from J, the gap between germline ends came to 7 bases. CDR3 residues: CASSLDRAYNEQFF. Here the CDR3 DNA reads TGTGCCAGCAGCTTAGACAGGGCTTACAATGAGCAGTTCTTC.

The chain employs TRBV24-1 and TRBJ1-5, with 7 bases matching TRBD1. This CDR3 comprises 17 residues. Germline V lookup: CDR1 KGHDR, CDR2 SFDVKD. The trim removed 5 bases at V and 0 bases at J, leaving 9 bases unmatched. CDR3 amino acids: CATSVPDRILSNQPQHF. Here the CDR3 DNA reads TGTGCCACCAGTGTACCGGACAGGATTCTTAGCAATCAGCCCCAGCATTTT.

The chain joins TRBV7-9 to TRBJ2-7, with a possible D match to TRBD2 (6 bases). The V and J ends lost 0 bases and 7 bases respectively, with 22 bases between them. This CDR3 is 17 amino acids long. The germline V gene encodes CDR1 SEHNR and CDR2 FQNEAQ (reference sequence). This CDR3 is CASSLAVVILEAGEQYF. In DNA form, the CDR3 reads TGTGCCAGCAGCTTAGCCGTCGTAATTTTGGAGGCGGGAGAGCAGTACTTC.

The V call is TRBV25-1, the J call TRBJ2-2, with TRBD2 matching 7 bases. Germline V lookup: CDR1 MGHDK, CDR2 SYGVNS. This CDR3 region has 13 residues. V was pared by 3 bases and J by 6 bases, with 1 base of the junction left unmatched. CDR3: CASSDGGAGELFF. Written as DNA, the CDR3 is TGTGCCAGCAGTGATGGGGGGGCCGGGGAGCTGTTTTTT.